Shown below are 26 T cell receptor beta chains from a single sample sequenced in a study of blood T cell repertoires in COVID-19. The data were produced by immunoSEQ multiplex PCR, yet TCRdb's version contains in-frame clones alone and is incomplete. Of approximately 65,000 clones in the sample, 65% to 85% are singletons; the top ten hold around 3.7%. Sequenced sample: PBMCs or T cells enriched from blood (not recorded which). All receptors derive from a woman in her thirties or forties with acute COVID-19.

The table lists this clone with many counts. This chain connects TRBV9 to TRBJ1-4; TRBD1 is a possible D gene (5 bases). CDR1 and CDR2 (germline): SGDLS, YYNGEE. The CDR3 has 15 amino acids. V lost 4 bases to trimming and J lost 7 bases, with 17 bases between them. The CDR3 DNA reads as TGTGCCAGCAGCTTCCGTGGGGCAGACGGTGAAAAACTGTTTTTT. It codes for CASSFRGADGEKLFF.

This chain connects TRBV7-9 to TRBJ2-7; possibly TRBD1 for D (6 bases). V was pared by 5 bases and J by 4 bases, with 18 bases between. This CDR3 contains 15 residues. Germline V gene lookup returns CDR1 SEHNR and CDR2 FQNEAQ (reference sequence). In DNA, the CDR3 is TGTGCCAGCAGCGGCACGACAGGTTTCGGATACGAGCAGTACGTC. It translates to CASSGTTGFGYEQYV.

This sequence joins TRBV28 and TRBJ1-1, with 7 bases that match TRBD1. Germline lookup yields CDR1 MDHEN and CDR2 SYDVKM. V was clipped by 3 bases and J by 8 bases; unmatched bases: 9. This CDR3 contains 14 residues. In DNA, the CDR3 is TGTGCCAGCAGTTTGCCTGACAGGGCTCAAGAAGCTTTCTTT. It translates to CASSLPDRAQEAFF.

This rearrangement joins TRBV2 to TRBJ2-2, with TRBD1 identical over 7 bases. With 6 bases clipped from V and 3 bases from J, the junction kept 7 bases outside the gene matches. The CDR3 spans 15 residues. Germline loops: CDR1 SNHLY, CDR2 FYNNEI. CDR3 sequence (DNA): TGTGCCAGCAGCGCCGACAGGGCTCACACCGGGGAGCTGTTTTTT. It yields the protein CASSADRAHTGELFF. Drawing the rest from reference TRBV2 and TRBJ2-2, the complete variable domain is EPEVTQTPSHQVTQMGQEVILRCVPISNHLYFYWYRQILGQKVEFLVSFYNNEISEKSEIFDDQFSVERPDGSNFTLKIRSTKLEDSAMYFCASSADRAHTGELFFGEGSRLTVL.

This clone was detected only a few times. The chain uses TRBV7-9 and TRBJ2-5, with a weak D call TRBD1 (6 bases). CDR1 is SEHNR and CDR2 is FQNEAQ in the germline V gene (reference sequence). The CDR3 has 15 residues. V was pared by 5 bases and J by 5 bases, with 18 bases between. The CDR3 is CASSPYNRAEETQYF. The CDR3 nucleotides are TGTGCCAGCAGCCCATATAACAGGGCGGAGGAGACCCAGTACTTC.

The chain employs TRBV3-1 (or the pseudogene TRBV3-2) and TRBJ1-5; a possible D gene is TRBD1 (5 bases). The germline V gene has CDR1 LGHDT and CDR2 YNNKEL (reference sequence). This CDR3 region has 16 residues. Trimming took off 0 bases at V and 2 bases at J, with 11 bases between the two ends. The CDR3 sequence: CASSQEPPGGNQPQHF. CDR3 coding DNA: TGTGCCAGCAGCCAAGAACCCCCGGGGGGCAATCAGCCCCAGCATTTT.

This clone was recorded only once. CDR3 bases: TGTGCCAGCTTAGAACAGGGCGTATATGAAAAACTGTTTTTT. Protein: CASLEQGVYEKLFF. The rearrangement joins TRBV28 to TRBJ1-4; TRBD1 might be the D (6 bases). The germline V and J ends were trimmed by 8 bases and 6 bases, with 16 bases remaining between them. CDR1 is MDHEN and CDR2 is SYDVKM in the germline V gene. This CDR3 region has 14 residues.

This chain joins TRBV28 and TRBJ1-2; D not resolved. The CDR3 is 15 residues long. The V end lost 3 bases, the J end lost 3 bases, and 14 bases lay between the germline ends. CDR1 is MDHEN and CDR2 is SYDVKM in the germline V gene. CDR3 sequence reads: CASSLLKGGDYGYTF. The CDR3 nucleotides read TGTGCCAGCAGTTTGCTGAAGGGAGGTGACTATGGCTACACCTTC.

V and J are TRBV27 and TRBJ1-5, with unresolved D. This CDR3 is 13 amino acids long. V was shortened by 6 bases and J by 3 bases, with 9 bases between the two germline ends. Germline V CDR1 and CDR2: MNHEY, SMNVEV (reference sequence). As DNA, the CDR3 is TGTGCCAGCAGCGGAGTCGACAATCAGCCCCAGCATTTT. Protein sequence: CASSGVDNQPQHF.

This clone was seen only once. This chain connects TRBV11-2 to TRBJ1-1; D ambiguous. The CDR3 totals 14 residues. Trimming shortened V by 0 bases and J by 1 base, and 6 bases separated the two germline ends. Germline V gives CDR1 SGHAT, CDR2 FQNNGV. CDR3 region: CASSLDHWNTEAFF. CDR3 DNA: TGTGCCAGCAGCTTAGATCATTGGAACACTGAAGCTTTCTTT.

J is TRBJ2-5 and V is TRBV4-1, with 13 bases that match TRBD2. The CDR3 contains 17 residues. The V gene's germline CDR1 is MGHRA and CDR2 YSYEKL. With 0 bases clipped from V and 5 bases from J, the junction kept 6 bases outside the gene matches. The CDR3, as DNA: TGCGCCAGCAGCCAAGATACTAGCGGGGGGGCTAGGGAGACCCAGTACTTC. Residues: CASSQDTSGGARETQYF.

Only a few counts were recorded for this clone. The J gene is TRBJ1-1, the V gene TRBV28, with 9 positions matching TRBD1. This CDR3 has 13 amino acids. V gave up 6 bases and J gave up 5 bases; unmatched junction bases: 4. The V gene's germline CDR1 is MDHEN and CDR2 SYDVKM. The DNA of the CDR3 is TGTGCCAGCAGGGACAGGGGCGAAACTGAAGCTTTCTTT. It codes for CASRDRGETEAFF.

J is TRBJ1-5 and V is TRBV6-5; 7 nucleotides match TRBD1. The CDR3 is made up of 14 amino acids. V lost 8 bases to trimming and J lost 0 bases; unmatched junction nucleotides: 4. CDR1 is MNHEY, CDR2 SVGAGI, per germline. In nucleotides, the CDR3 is TGTGCCAGCCGGGACAGCGATAGCAATCAGCCCCAGCATTTT. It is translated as CASRDSDSNQPQHF.

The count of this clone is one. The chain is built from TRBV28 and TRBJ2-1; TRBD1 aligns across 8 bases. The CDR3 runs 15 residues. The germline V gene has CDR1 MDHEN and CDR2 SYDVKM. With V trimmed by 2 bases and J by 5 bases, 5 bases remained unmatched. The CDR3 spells CASSLPGTGDNEQFF. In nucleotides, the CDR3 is TGTGCCAGCAGTTTACCCGGGACAGGTGACAATGAGCAGTTCTTC.

The CDR3 reads CASSLVQAGEYNEQFF. The CDR3 DNA sequence: TGTGCCAGCAGCTTAGTTCAAGCGGGGGAATACAATGAGCAGTTCTTC. V and J are TRBV13 and TRBJ2-1; TRBD2 matches 8 bases. There are 16 residues in the CDR3. V was pared by 1 base and J by 4 bases, with 6 bases of the junction left unmatched. Germline CDR1 and CDR2: PRHDT and FYEKMQ (reference sequence).

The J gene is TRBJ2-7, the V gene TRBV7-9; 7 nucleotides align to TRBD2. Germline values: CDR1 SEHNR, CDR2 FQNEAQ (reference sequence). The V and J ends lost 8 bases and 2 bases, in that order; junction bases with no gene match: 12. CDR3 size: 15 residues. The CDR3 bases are TGTGCCAGCGTTTTTGGGAGGGGACCTACCTACGAGCAGTACTTC. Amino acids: CASVFGRGPTYEQYF.

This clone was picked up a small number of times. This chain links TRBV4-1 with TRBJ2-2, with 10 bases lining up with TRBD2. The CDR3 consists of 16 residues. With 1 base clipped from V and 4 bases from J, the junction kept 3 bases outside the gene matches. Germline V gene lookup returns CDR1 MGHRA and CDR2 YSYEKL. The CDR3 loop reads CASSQGLAGSTGELFF. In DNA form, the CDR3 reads TGCGCCAGCAGCCAAGGACTAGCGGGTAGCACCGGGGAGCTGTTTTTT.

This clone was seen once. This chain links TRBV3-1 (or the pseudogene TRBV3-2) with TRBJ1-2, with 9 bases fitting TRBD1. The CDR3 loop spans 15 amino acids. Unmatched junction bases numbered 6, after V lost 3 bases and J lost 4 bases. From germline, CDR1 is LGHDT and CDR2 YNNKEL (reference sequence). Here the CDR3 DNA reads TGTGCCAGCAGCCACACGGGACAGGGAGGCTATGGCTACACCTTC. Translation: CASSHTGQGGYGYTF.

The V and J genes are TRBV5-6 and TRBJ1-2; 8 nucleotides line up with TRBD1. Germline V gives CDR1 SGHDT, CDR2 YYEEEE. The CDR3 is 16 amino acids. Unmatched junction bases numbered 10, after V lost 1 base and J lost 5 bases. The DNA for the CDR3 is TGTGCCAGCAGCTTGTGGTCCCCGGGACAGGCGTATGGCTACACCTTC. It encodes CASSLWSPGQAYGYTF.

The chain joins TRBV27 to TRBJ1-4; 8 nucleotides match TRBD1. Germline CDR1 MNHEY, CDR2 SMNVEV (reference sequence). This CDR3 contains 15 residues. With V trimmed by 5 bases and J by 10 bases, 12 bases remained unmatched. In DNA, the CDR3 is TGTGCCAGCAGTCCGTTTACAGGGGGTTCCCGAAAACTGTTTTTT. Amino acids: CASSPFTGGSRKLFF.

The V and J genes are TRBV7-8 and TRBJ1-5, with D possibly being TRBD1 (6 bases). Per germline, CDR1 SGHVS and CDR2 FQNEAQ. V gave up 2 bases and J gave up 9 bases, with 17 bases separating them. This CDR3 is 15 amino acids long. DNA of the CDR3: TGTGCCAGCAGCTTAACCCCAGGGGCGGATTTGCCCCAGCATTTT. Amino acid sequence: CASSLTPGADLPQHF.

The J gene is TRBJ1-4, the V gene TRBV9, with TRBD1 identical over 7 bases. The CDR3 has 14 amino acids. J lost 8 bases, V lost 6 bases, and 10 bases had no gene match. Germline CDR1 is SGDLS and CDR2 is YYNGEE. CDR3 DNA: TGTGCCAGCACCCTCGACAGGGACGGAGAAAAACTGTTTTTT. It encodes CASTLDRDGEKLFF.

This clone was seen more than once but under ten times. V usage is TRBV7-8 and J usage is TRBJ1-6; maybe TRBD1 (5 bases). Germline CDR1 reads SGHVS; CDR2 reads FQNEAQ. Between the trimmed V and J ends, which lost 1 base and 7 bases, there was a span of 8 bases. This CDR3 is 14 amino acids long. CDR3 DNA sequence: TGTGCCAGCAGCTTAGAACAGGCAAATTCACCCCTCCACTTT. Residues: CASSLEQANSPLHF.

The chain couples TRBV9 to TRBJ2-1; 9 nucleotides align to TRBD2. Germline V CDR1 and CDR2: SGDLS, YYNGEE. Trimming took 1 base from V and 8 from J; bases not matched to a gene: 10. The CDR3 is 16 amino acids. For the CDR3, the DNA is TGTGCCAGCAGCGTATCGGATAGCGGGAGAGGGGATGAGCAGTTCTTC. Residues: CASSVSDSGRGDEQFF.

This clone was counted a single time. CDR3 DNA: TGCGCCAGCAGTGAGGTCCGGTACCAAGAGACCCAGTACTTC. This sequence encodes CASSEVRYQETQYF. This chain connects TRBV10-2 to TRBJ2-5; D is undetermined. Trimming cost V 2 bases and J 0 bases, with 7 bases left between them. Per germline, CDR1 WSHSY and CDR2 SAAADI. The CDR3 sequence is 14 residues long.

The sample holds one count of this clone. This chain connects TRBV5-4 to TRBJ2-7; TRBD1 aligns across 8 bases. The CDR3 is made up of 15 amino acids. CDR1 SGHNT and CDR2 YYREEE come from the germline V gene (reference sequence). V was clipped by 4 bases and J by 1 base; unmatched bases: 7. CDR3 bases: TGTGCCAGCAGCCCGACACAGGGGGAGTCCTACGAGCAGTACTTC. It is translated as CASSPTQGESYEQYF.